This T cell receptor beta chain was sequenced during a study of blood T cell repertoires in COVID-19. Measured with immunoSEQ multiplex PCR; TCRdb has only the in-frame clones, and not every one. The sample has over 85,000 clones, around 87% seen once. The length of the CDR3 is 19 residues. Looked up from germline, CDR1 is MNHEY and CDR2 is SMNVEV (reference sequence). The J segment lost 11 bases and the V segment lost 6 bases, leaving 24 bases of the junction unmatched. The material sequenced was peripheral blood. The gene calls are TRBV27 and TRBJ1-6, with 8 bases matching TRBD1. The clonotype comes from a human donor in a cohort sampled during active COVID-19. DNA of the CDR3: TGTGCCAGCAGCTTACGCTCTCGGACTGGGACAGGTTTTAGGGCACCCCTCCACTTT. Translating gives CASSLRSRTGTGFRAPLHF.